These 29 T cell receptor beta chains share one sample of origin, sequenced in a study of T cell responses to AZD1222 COVID-19 vaccine. Here immunoSEQ multiplex PCR was the method, and the copy in TCRdb shows in-frame clones only, minus some. The profile shows about 140,000 clones, about 93% of them singletons. Sequencing used peripheral blood, obtained on day 0 of AZD1222 vaccination. These receptor sequences come from an adult in good health.

The chain is built from TRBV28 and TRBJ1-4, with TRBD1 matching 9 bases. From germline, CDR1 is MDHEN and CDR2 SYDVKM. J was trimmed by 8 bases and V by 6 bases; bases with no gene match: 7. The CDR3 extends over 14 amino acids. The CDR3 sequence: CASRPGTGREKLFF. The DNA for the CDR3 is TGTGCCAGCAGACCCGGGACAGGGAGGGAAAAACTGTTTTTT.

This clone was picked up one time. The chain carries TRBV6-5 and TRBJ1-2; possible D gene TRBD1, 5 bases. The V and J ends lost 7 bases and 4 bases respectively, with 16 bases between them. This CDR3 spans 14 amino acids. CDR1 and CDR2 from the germline V gene are MNHEY and SVGAGI. For the CDR3, the DNA is TGTGCCAGCACCGGAGGGGAGCAACTCTATGGCTACACCTTC. Amino acid sequence: CASTGGEQLYGYTF.

The chain joins TRBV27 to TRBJ2-7, with 9 bases fitting TRBD2. The junction had 5 bases not matched to a gene; V was cut back by 3 bases and J by 2 bases. This CDR3 is built from 15 residues. The germline gives CDR1 MNHEY, CDR2 SMNVEV (reference sequence). The CDR3 DNA reads TGTGCCAGCAGTTTGAGGCGGGGGGGAACCTACGAGCAGTACTTC. Translating it yields CASSLRRGGTYEQYF.

The chain uses TRBV6-2 or TRBV6-3 and TRBJ1-2, with D perhaps TRBD1 (6 bases). This CDR3 has 12 amino acids. V lost 4 bases, J lost 7 bases, and 10 bases lay in between. Germline CDR1 and CDR2: MNHEY and SVGEGT. DNA for the CDR3: TGTGCCAGCAGTTGGGACATGGCTGGCTACACCTTC. Its protein product is CASSWDMAGYTF.

The chain carries TRBV18 and TRBJ2-1, with 7 bases lining up with TRBD2. Germline CDR1 and CDR2: KGHSH and LQKENI. This CDR3 region has 12 residues. The V and J ends lost 1 base and 9 bases, in that order; junction bases with no gene match: 0. In DNA form, the CDR3 reads TGTGCCAGCTCACCACGGGAGGGTGAGCAGTTCTTC. Translation: CASSPREGEQFF.

The V call is TRBV4-1, the J call TRBJ1-3; possibly TRBD1 for D (5 bases). Trimming pared 1 base from V and 4 bases from J, leaving 23 bases between. This CDR3 is 19 amino acids long. The germline CDR1 and CDR2 sequences are MGHRA and YSYEKL. The CDR3 sequence: CASSQARGSQGVVGNTIYF. CDR3 DNA: TGCGCCAGCAGCCAAGCGCGGGGTTCGCAGGGAGTGGTCGGAAACACCATATATTTT.

The gene calls are TRBV19 and TRBJ2-1; a weak D match, TRBD1 (7 bases). V was clipped by 3 bases and J by 4 bases, with 16 bases between them. This CDR3 comprises 16 residues. The germline V gene encodes CDR1 LNHDA and CDR2 SQIVND (reference sequence). The CDR3 sequence is CASSITKGAGYNEQFF. The CDR3 DNA is TGTGCCAGTAGTATTACTAAGGGGGCGGGATACAATGAGCAGTTCTTC.

This chain connects TRBV7-6 to TRBJ2-1, with D tentatively TRBD2 (5 bases). The germline CDR1 and CDR2 sequences are SGHVS and FNYEAQ. CDR3 size: 15 residues. V lost 1 base and J 5 bases, leaving 12 bases between the germline ends. The CDR3 nucleotides read TGTGCCAGCAGCTTAGTGCCGAACGGGAACAATGAGCAGTTCTTC. Protein: CASSLVPNGNNEQFF.

This chain links TRBV5-1 with TRBJ1-6; tentatively, D is TRBD1 (5 bases). There are 14 residues in the CDR3. Germline values: CDR1 SGHRS, CDR2 YFSETQ. V was shortened by 2 bases and J by 5 bases, with 8 bases between the two germline ends. The CDR3 loop is CASSFQGDNSPLHF. The CDR3 DNA reads TGCGCCAGCAGCTTCCAGGGCGATAATTCACCCCTCCACTTT.

The genes are TRBV7-8 and TRBJ1-3, with D perhaps TRBD1 (5 bases). The V gene lost 5 bases and the J gene lost 0 bases, with 11 bases spanning the gap. The CDR3 sequence is 15 residues long. Germline V lookup: CDR1 SGHVS, CDR2 FQNEAQ. In nucleotides, the CDR3 is TGTGCCAGCAGCGCGGGGGGATACTCTGGAAACACCATATATTTT. Protein: CASSAGGYSGNTIYF.

The rearrangement links TRBV19 to TRBJ1-5; D is perhaps TRBD1 (5 bases). CDR3 size: 13 residues. The germline gives CDR1 LNHDA, CDR2 SQIVND (reference sequence). Trimming removed 4 bases at V and 3 bases at J, with 7 bases between. The CDR3 coding sequence is TGTGCCAGTAGTAGGGGCAACAATCAGCCCCAGCATTTT. Translating gives CASSRGNNQPQHF.

This sequence joins TRBV27 and TRBJ2-7; tentative D call: TRBD2 (6 bases). The length of the CDR3 is 17 residues. Germline V gene data show CDR1 as MNHEY and CDR2 as SMNVEV (reference sequence). The V gene lost 3 bases and the J gene lost 0 bases, with 18 bases spanning the gap. CDR3 residues: CASSLGLEAGISYEQYF. CDR3 nucleotides: TGTGCCAGCAGTTTGGGTTTAGAAGCGGGTATCTCCTACGAGCAGTACTTC.

The genes are TRBV14 and TRBJ1-6, with D perhaps TRBD1 (6 bases). Looked up from germline, CDR1 is SGHDN and CDR2 is FVKESK. This CDR3 has 15 amino acids. With 4 bases removed from V and 7 bases from J, the gap between germline ends came to 14 bases. The DNA of the CDR3 is TGTGCCAGCAGCCCAATCGGACAGAGGAATTCACCCCTCCACTTT. Its translation: CASSPIGQRNSPLHF.

The V call is TRBV20-1, the J call TRBJ1-2, with 7 bases fitting TRBD1. The CDR3 contains 12 residues. The germline V gene encodes CDR1 DFQATT and CDR2 SNEGSKA (reference sequence). V gave up 3 bases and J gave up 4 bases; unmatched junction bases: 2. The CDR3 protein is CSASSGGYGYTF. The CDR3 coding sequence is TGCAGTGCTAGTTCAGGGGGCTATGGCTACACCTTC.

The gene calls are TRBV7-2 and TRBJ1-2; D is undetermined. The length of the CDR3 is 11 residues. Germline CDR1 SGHTA, CDR2 FQGNSA. V shed 4 bases and J shed 5 bases, with 5 bases lying between them. The CDR3 nucleotides read TGTGCCAGCAGCTCCTCATATGGCTACACCTTC. Residues: CASSSSYGYTF.

The chain couples TRBV5-5 to TRBJ1-1; possibly TRBD1 for D (6 bases). This CDR3 spans 14 amino acids. V was cut by 4 bases and J by 4 bases, with 14 bases left in between. The germline V gene has CDR1 SGHKS and CDR2 YYEKEE (reference sequence). CDR3 bases: TGTGCCAGCAGCACGAAAGCGGGGGCCACTGAAGCTTTCTTT. Translating it yields CASSTKAGATEAFF.

V is TRBV28 and J is TRBJ2-7; D is unresolved. The CDR3 runs 14 residues. The V and J ends lost 3 bases and 1 base respectively, with 10 bases between them. Germline V gene data show CDR1 as MDHEN and CDR2 as SYDVKM. The CDR3 here is CASSLGIGSYEQYF. As DNA, the CDR3 is TGTGCCAGCAGTTTGGGAATAGGGTCCTACGAGCAGTACTTC.

This chain joins TRBV7-9 and TRBJ2-7; the D gene could be TRBD1 or TRBD2 (6 bases each). Germline loops: CDR1 SEHNR, CDR2 FQNEAQ (reference sequence). The CDR3 length is 16 residues. V was trimmed by 7 bases and J by 5 bases, leaving 24 bases between them. In DNA form, the CDR3 reads TGTGCCAGCACCAACGACAGGCGGGGTTTCCTTCACGAGCAGTACTTC. This sequence encodes CASTNDRRGFLHEQYF.

This sequence joins TRBV29-1 and TRBJ1-4; D not certain. The germline CDR1 and CDR2 sequences are SQVTM and ANQGSEA. V was trimmed by 4 bases and J by 8 bases, leaving 11 bases between them. The CDR3 runs 12 residues. CDR3 sequence (DNA): TGCAGCGTTGCAGTATTAGGGGAAAAACTGTTTTTT. It yields the protein CSVAVLGEKLFF.

CDR3 residues: CASSYGGRIYNEQFF. The CDR3 region has the DNA TGTGCCAGCAGTTACGGGGGCCGCATTTACAATGAGCAGTTCTTC. The chain carries TRBV6-5 and TRBJ2-1, with D tentatively TRBD1 (6 bases). Germline loops: CDR1 MNHEY, CDR2 SVGAGI. Trimming shortened V by 2 bases and J by 4 bases, and 12 bases separated the two germline ends. The CDR3 consists of 15 residues.

V and J are TRBV6-6 and TRBJ1-2; TRBD1 is a possible D gene (5 bases). Germline V gives CDR1 MNHNY, CDR2 SVGAGI (reference sequence). The CDR3 length is 14 residues. The V gene lost 6 bases and the J gene lost 4 bases, with 15 bases spanning the gap. CDR3 DNA: TGTGCCAGCAGCACCGACGGGACGGTCTATGGCTACACCTTC. The encoded protein is CASSTDGTVYGYTF.

V gene TRBV12-5 combines with J gene TRBJ2-2, with D tentatively TRBD1 (5 bases). The CDR3 contains 15 residues. Germline lookup yields CDR1 LGHNT and CDR2 FRNRAP. Trimming removed 7 bases at V and 5 bases at J, with 17 bases between. The CDR3 DNA follows: TGTGCTAGTGCCCCCCAGGGTATCGCGACCGGGGAGCTGTTTTTT. It translates to CASAPQGIATGELFF.

This sequence joins TRBV7-2 and TRBJ2-7; 9 nucleotides match TRBD2. Trimming removed 1 base from V and 0 bases from J; junction bases left unmatched: 4. The CDR3 covers 16 residues. Germline CDR1 and CDR2: SGHTA and FQGNSA. The CDR3 nucleotides are TGTGCCAGCAGCTTAGGGGTAGCGGGGGCCTCCTACGAGCAGTACTTC. Translation: CASSLGVAGASYEQYF.

The CDR3 reads CASIRLGTDTQYF. The CDR3 DNA is TGTGCCAGCATCCGACTAGGGACAGATACGCAGTATTTT. The chain recombines TRBV6-5 with TRBJ2-3, with D perhaps TRBD2 (6 bases). The CDR3 totals 13 residues. Germline lookup yields CDR1 MNHEY and CDR2 SVGAGI. V gave up 7 bases and J gave up 3 bases, with 11 bases separating them.

V gene TRBV19 combines with J gene TRBJ1-1, with 8 bases matching TRBD1. From germline, CDR1 is LNHDA and CDR2 SQIVND (reference sequence). Trimming removed 5 bases from V and 8 bases from J; junction bases left unmatched: 4. The CDR3 totals 12 residues. The CDR3 protein is CASSPDRGEAFF. The CDR3 bases are TGTGCCAGTAGTCCCGACAGGGGAGAAGCTTTCTTT.

The genes are TRBV19 and TRBJ1-6; maybe TRBD1 (5 bases). The CDR3 contains 16 residues. The germline V gene encodes CDR1 LNHDA and CDR2 SQIVND (reference sequence). Between the trimmed V and J ends, which lost 3 bases and 10 bases, there was a span of 19 bases. The CDR3 loop is CASSIFGTARGSPLHF. The CDR3 nucleotides read TGTGCCAGTAGTATTTTCGGGACGGCTCGAGGATCACCCCTCCACTTT.

The gene calls are TRBV18 and TRBJ2-5; 7 bases are shared with TRBD1. J lost 1 base, V lost 5 bases, and 7 bases had no gene match. The CDR3 runs to 15 residues. CDR1 and CDR2 from the germline V gene are KGHSH and LQKENI. Written as DNA, the CDR3 is TGTGCCAGCTCAACGGGACAGCCGTTCCAAGAGACCCAGTACTTC. Amino acids: CASSTGQPFQETQYF.

The V and J genes are TRBV14 and TRBJ1-2; no definite D call. V was trimmed by 3 bases and J by 0 bases, leaving 14 bases between them. CDR1 SGHDN and CDR2 FVKESK come from the germline V gene. The CDR3 is made up of 16 amino acids. The CDR3, as DNA: TGTGCCAGCAGCCAGGTAGGTTGGTCCCCTAACTATGGCTACACCTTC. The encoded protein is CASSQVGWSPNYGYTF. The full variable domain, its missing parts supplied by reference TRBV14 and TRBJ1-2, is EAGVTQFPSHSVIEKGQTVTLRCDPISGHDNLYWYRRVMGKEIKFLLHFVKESKQDESGMPNNRFLAERTGGTYSTLKVQPAELEDSGVYFCASSQVGWSPNYGYTFGSGTRLTVV.

The chain carries TRBV6-5 and TRBJ1-1; TRBD1 is a possible D gene (5 bases). The germline V gene has CDR1 MNHEY and CDR2 SVGAGI. Trimming removed 9 bases from V and 5 bases from J, with 19 bases in between. This CDR3 contains 14 residues. CDR3 residues: CASPSNYRRTEAFF. CDR3 in DNA: TGTGCCAGTCCCTCTAACTACAGGAGAACTGAAGCTTTCTTT.